This entry is about one T cell receptor beta chain. Its target is unknown. The CDR3 end lies 3 residues beyond the end of the read and is filled in from the germline J gene. Assay used: immunoSEQ multiplex PCR; TCRdb lists only in-frame clones, some missing. Reported are 45,000 to 55,000 clones; the ten largest clones contain about 0.85%. Unstimulated Tregs (CD4+CD25+CD127-) and CD4+CD25- non-Tregs were sorted from PBMCs. V lost 2 bases and J lost 5; bases outside the gene matches: 7. Germline-derived CDR1 and CDR2 are DFQATT and SNEGSKA (reference sequence). The CDR3 extends over 14 amino acids. The data stem from a study of Tregs in tolerant kidney transplant recipients. Study results and limitations: Activated donor B cell expansion appeared to reveal the most relevant donor-specific TCRbeta repertoire.

The chain carries TRBV20-1 and TRBJ2-5; 8 positions agree with TRBD2. This sequence originates from a human donor who received a combined kidney and bone marrow transplant. Sequenced material: CD4+ T cells from blood, taken before the transplant. CDR3 residues: CSARTGGWLETQYF. Partial CDR3 DNA: TGCAGTGCTAGAACGGGGGGGTGGTTGGAGACC.